This TCR beta chain was observed in a study of neurological immune-mediated disorders. 5'RACE employing 10-nucleotide random UMIs yielded the cDNA. From the 5' RACE reads, TCRdb called clonotypes with MiXCR, one entry per CDR3 protein. The data contain tens of thousands of distinct CDR3 sequences, more than 6.5% of them singletons. Looked up from germline, CDR1 is DFQATT and CDR2 is SNEGSKA (reference sequence). This CDR3 comprises 12 residues. V was trimmed by 0 bases and J by 5 bases, leaving 7 bases between them. This clonotype occurred many times. The chain recombines TRBV20-1 with TRBJ2-5; D is unclear. Material: PBMCs. The TCR comes from a woman between 35 and 50 years old in good health. CDR3 sequence: CSAREIVETQYF. CDR3 sequence (DNA): TGCAGTGCTAGAGAAATTGTCGAGACCCAGTACTTC.